This record concerns one T cell receptor (beta chain) sequence. Participants came from some 26 US areas, aged roughly 18 to 95 years. Participants' own reports of clinical history determined their cohort assignment. The data stem from a study of blood T cell repertoires in COVID-19. V lost 3 bases and J lost 8, with 13 bases in between. CDR1 DFQATT and CDR2 SNEGSKA come from the germline V gene (reference sequence). The CDR3 sequence is 13 residues long. Generated by immunoSEQ multiplex PCR, the TCRdb table keeps only in-frame clones and is missing some. The repertoire holds around 150,000 clones, with 75% to 85% as singletons.

This clonotype originated in a woman aged 60-70 years who had recovered from COVID-19. Source material: PBMCs or T cells enriched from blood (not recorded which). The chain has TRBV20-1 and TRBJ1-4; D possibly corresponds to TRBD1 (5 bases). The CDR3 nucleotides read TGCAGTGCTAGTCTTGGGGCAGAGGAAAAACTGTTTTTT. Translated: CSASLGAEEKLFF.